A single sample gave rise to the 25 T cell receptor beta chains below, sequenced in a study of response to subunit inactivated influenza vaccine. TCRdb re-analysed the RT-PCR reads in MiXCR, keeping a single row per CDR3 protein. The top ten hold approximately 39% of the sample, which has about 180,000 distinct CDR3 sequences, around 10% seen once. The material was CD8+ T cells sorted from PBMCs, obtained around 2 years after vaccination. The receptors stem from a man aged 50-75 years who received an inactivated influenza vaccine.

Ten or more counts support this clonotype. J is TRBJ2-2 and V is TRBV2; D gene unclear. Germline loops: CDR1 SNHLY, CDR2 FYNNEI. With 6 bases removed from V and 0 bases from J, the gap between germline ends came to 14 bases. The length of the CDR3 is 16 residues. The DNA for the CDR3 is TGTGCCAGCAGCGCTAAAGGCCGGGCGAACACCGGGGAGCTGTTTTTT. It codes for CASSAKGRANTGELFF. The whole variable domain, remainder taken from reference TRBV2 and TRBJ2-2, is EPEVTQTPSHQVTQMGQEVILRCVPISNHLYFYWYRQILGQKVEFLVSFYNNEISEKSEIFDDQFSVERPDGSNFTLKIRSTKLEDSAMYFCASSAKGRANTGELFFGEGSRLTVL.

This clonotype occurred many times. This chain joins TRBV6-2 or TRBV6-3 and TRBJ1-2; no definite D call. This CDR3 is built from 14 residues. The V gene's germline CDR1 is MNHEY and CDR2 SVGEGT. V was cut by 7 bases and J by 0 bases, with 12 bases left in between. Written as DNA, the CDR3 is TGTGCCAGCACTTCGACACCGGCTAACTATGGCTACACCTTC. Its protein product is CASTSTPANYGYTF.

V and J are TRBV3-1 and TRBJ2-1, with 7 positions matching TRBD2. Germline assignment: CDR1 LGHDT and CDR2 YNNKEL (reference sequence). The CDR3 extends over 16 amino acids. The ends lost 0 bases at V and 8 bases at J; junction bases unmatched: 10. The CDR3 reads CASSQDEAGVGDEQFF. In DNA, the CDR3 is TGTGCCAGCAGCCAAGATGAGGCGGGAGTTGGGGATGAGCAGTTCTTC.

This clonotype was counted only a few times. The rearrangement uses TRBV6-1 and TRBJ2-1; D is perhaps TRBD2 (7 bases). V was pared by 6 bases and J by 6 bases, with 15 bases between. The CDR3 contains 14 residues. Germline CDR1 is MNHNS and CDR2 is SASEGT. CDR3 loop: CASSHGGQGNEQFF. The CDR3 nucleotides read TGTGCCAGCAGCCACGGGGGGCAGGGCAATGAGCAGTTCTTC.

The genes are TRBV29-1 and TRBJ1-2, with D tentatively TRBD1 (6 bases). The length of the CDR3 is 16 residues. V was clipped by 7 bases and J by 5 bases, with 26 bases between them. Germline CDR1 reads SQVTM; CDR2 reads ANQGSEA. For the CDR3, the DNA is TGCAGCGCACAAGGGGGAGACACTCTCCCGGAGTATGGCTACACCTTC. Protein product: CSAQGGDTLPEYGYTF. Supplemented by reference TRBV29-1 and TRBJ1-2, the full variable domain reads SAVISQKPSRDICQRGTSLTIQCQVDSQVTMMFWYRQQPGQSLTLIATANQGSEATYESGFVIDKFPISRPNLTFSTLTVSNMSPEDSSIYLCSAQGGDTLPEYGYTFGSGTRLTVV.

The V gene is TRBV12-3 or TRBV12-4, the J gene TRBJ2-5; no reliable D call. CDR3 length: 16 amino acids. Trimming took 7 bases from V and 3 from J, leaving 21 bases between them. The CDR3 region is CASTSELIRRKETQYF. The CDR3 DNA follows: TGTGCCAGCACTTCGGAACTCATACGAAGAAAAGAGACCCAGTACTTC.

In this sample, this clonotype turned up many times. The chain links TRBV13 to TRBJ2-4, with D uncertain. Trimming cost V 7 bases and J 0 bases, with 13 bases left between them. This CDR3 spans 15 amino acids. Germline CDR1 and CDR2: PRHDT and FYEKMQ (reference sequence). The DNA of the CDR3 is TGTGCCAGCACCGAAGGACGGCTAGCCAAAAACATTCAGTACTTC. Translated: CASTEGRLAKNIQYF.

The chain has TRBV4-1 and TRBJ2-2; 7 bases are shared with TRBD1. In germline, CDR1 is MGHRA, CDR2 YSYEKL. Trimming took 4 bases from V and 0 from J; bases not matched to a gene: 2. CDR3 length equals 15 residues. CDR3 region: CASSPTGANTGELFF. CDR3 sequence (DNA): TGCGCCAGCAGCCCTACAGGGGCGAACACCGGGGAGCTGTTTTTT.

This chain joins TRBV7-8 and TRBJ2-2; 14 bases match TRBD2. CDR3 length: 18 amino acids. Trimming cost V 4 bases and J 3 bases; bases outside gene matches: 7. Per germline, CDR1 SGHVS and CDR2 FQNEAQ. In DNA, the CDR3 is TGTGCCAGCAGCTCCGGACTAGCGGGAGGAGGGTACACCGGGGAGCTGTTTTTT. It is translated as CASSSGLAGGGYTGELFF. Based on the CDR3 plus reference TRBV7-8 and TRBJ2-2, the full variable domain is GAGVSQSPRYKVAKRGQDVALRCDPISGHVSLFWYQQALGQGPEFLTYFQNEAQLDKSGLPSDRFFAERPEGSVSTLKIQRTQQEDSAVYLCASSSGLAGGGYTGELFFGEGSRLTVL.

The genes are TRBV4-1 and TRBJ2-7; 8 bases fit TRBD2. In germline, CDR1 is MGHRA, CDR2 YSYEKL. The CDR3 has 16 amino acids. V lost 1 base, J lost 2 bases, and 7 bases stayed unmatched. CDR3 coding DNA: TGCGCCAGCAGCCAAGCGCTAGCGGGCACTGCCTACGAGCAGTACTTC. Residues: CASSQALAGTAYEQYF.

This clonotype was recorded at least ten times. The chain joins TRBV10-2 to TRBJ2-5; the D is unclear. The CDR3 extends over 11 amino acids. In germline, CDR1 is WSHSY, CDR2 SAAADI. V was pared by 2 bases and J by 5 bases, with 3 bases between. The CDR3, as DNA: TGCGCCAGCAGTGAGGGGGAGACCCAGTACTTC. Protein sequence: CASSEGETQYF.

This clonotype was counted only a few times. This chain links TRBV20-1 with TRBJ2-7, with D perhaps matching TRBD2 (6 bases). Trimming left V 3 bases short and J 3 bases short, with 9 bases between. The germline V gene encodes CDR1 DFQATT and CDR2 SNEGSKA (reference sequence). CDR3 length equals 12 residues. Here the CDR3 DNA reads TGCAGTGCTAGCGGGAGAGGCTACGAGCAGTACTTC. This encodes CSASGRGYEQYF.

This clonotype occurred many times. The chain is built from TRBV28 and TRBJ2-5; TRBD1 matches at 8 bases. V was clipped by 6 bases and J by 3 bases; unmatched bases: 15. This CDR3 has 17 residues. Germline V gene sequence: CDR1 MDHEN, CDR2 SYDVKM. As DNA, the CDR3 is TGTGCCAGCAGCCCTCTCTTGGACAGGGTGGGGGAAGAGACCCAGTACTTC. It is translated as CASSPLLDRVGEETQYF. Using reference TRBV28 and TRBJ2-5 for the parts outside the CDR3, the full variable domain is DVKVTQSSRYLVKRTGEKVFLECVQDMDHENMFWYRQDPGLGLRLIYFSYDVKMKEKGDIPEGYSVSREKKERFSLILESASTNQTSMYLCASSPLLDRVGEETQYFGPGTRLLVL.

This clonotype was observed a handful of times. V usage is TRBV5-5 and J usage is TRBJ2-3, with TRBD1 identical over 7 bases. Germline V gives CDR1 SGHKS, CDR2 YYEKEE (reference sequence). The CDR3 totals 15 residues. V gave up 2 bases and J gave up 4 bases; unmatched junction bases: 7. Written as DNA, the CDR3 is TGTGCCAGCAGCTTAAGGCCGACAGGGCCAGATACGCAGTATTTT. Translation gives CASSLRPTGPDTQYF. The whole variable domain, remainder taken from reference TRBV5-5 and TRBJ2-3, is DAGVTQSPTHLIKTRGQQVTLRCSPISGHKSVSWYQQVLGQGPQFIFQYYEKEERGRGNFPDRFSARQFPNYSSELNVNALLLGDSALYLCASSLRPTGPDTQYFGPGTRLTVL.

This clonotype was observed a few times. The chain is built from TRBV7-9 and TRBJ1-1; D remains unclear. This CDR3 is built from 13 residues. V was cut by 5 bases and J by 6 bases, with 13 bases left in between. Per germline, CDR1 SEHNR and CDR2 FQNEAQ (reference sequence). CDR3 coding DNA: TGTGCCAGCAGCCCTCCGGGAGCTTCTGAAGCTTTCTTT. Translation gives CASSPPGASEAFF. Drawing the rest from reference TRBV7-9 and TRBJ1-1, the complete variable domain is DTGVSQNPRHKITKRGQNVTFRCDPISEHNRLYWYRQTLGQGPEFLTYFQNEAQLEKSRLLSDRFSAERPKGSFSTLEIQRTEQGDSAMYLCASSPPGASEAFFGQGTRLTVV.

This sequence joins TRBV6-5 and TRBJ2-7; D tentatively fits TRBD1 or TRBD2 (6 bases each). The ends were cut back, 2 bases at V and 2 bases at J, with 10 bases in the middle. This CDR3 has 14 residues. The germline V gene encodes CDR1 MNHEY and CDR2 SVGAGI. Here the CDR3 reads CASSYEGGPYEQYF. The CDR3 DNA is TGTGCCAGCAGTTACGAGGGGGGACCCTACGAGCAGTACTTC.

In this sample, this clonotype turned up a few times. V usage is TRBV28 and J usage is TRBJ2-7; D unclear. The CDR3 loop spans 14 amino acids. V was trimmed by 5 bases and J by 0 bases, leaving 11 bases between them. Germline V CDR1 and CDR2: MDHEN, SYDVKM. The CDR3 spells CASSLIGGSYEQYF. The CDR3 DNA is TGTGCCAGCAGTCTCATCGGTGGCTCCTACGAGCAGTACTTC.

This chain links TRBV5-6 with TRBJ1-1; D is possibly TRBD1 (5 bases). Trimming removed 4 bases at V and 4 bases at J, with 14 bases between. CDR1 SGHDT and CDR2 YYEEEE come from the germline V gene. This CDR3 region has 14 residues. The DNA for the CDR3 is TGTGCCAGCAGCCCGGGGGGTTGGGGCACTGAAGCTTTCTTT. Translating it yields CASSPGGWGTEAFF.

The sample holds a few counts of this clonotype. This chain uses TRBV12-3 or TRBV12-4 with TRBJ2-5; 9 nucleotides match TRBD2. This CDR3 is 18 amino acids long. The junction had 14 bases not matched to a gene; V was cut back by 5 bases and J by 1 base. CDR3 region: CASSPAAGGRALQETQYF. In nucleotides, the CDR3 is TGTGCCAGCAGTCCCGCGGCTGGCGGGAGGGCCCTCCAAGAGACCCAGTACTTC.

This clonotype was seen only a few times. The chain has TRBV27 and TRBJ2-1; maybe TRBD2 (5 bases). Germline CDR1 and CDR2: MNHEY and SMNVEV (reference sequence). The CDR3 is 12 residues long. CDR3 amino acids: CASMTTYNEQFF. In nucleotides, the CDR3 is TGTGCTAGTATGACTACTTACAATGAGCAGTTCTTC.

In DNA form, the CDR3 reads TGCAGCGTTGAAAAGGGGGACACCGGGGAGCTGTTTTTT. Translation: CSVEKGDTGELFF. The chain recombines TRBV29-1 with TRBJ2-2; D is possibly TRBD1 (6 bases). The V and J ends lost 2 bases and 3 bases respectively, with 7 bases between them. Germline V gene data show CDR1 as SQVTM and CDR2 as ANQGSEA. The CDR3 runs to 13 residues.

This clonotype was detected only a few times. The chain couples TRBV10-3 to TRBJ2-1; D possibly corresponds to TRBD2 (7 bases). The CDR3 runs to 15 residues. The V end was cut by 0 bases, the J end by 8 bases, with 14 bases between. Per the germline V gene, CDR1 is ENHRY and CDR2 is SYGVKD. CDR3 in DNA: TGTGCCATCAGTGAGTCTTTAGGGGGGGGCCATGAGCAGTTCTTC. Its protein product is CAISESLGGGHEQFF.

This clonotype was counted between two and nine times. This sequence joins TRBV21-1 and TRBJ2-4; the table's D gene call, TRBD1, was not cross checked with the DNA. TRBV21-1 is designated a pseudogene. This CDR3 spans 15 amino acids. Here the CDR3 DNA reads TGTGCCAGCAGCACACGGACAGGGGGCAAAAACATTCAGTACTTC. Its protein is CASSTRTGGKNIQYF.

The V and J genes are TRBV7-9 and TRBJ2-7; 8 nucleotides match TRBD2. The V and J ends lost 3 bases and 5 bases, in that order; junction bases with no gene match: 3. From germline, CDR1 is SEHNR and CDR2 FQNEAQ (reference sequence). This CDR3 spans 13 amino acids. For the CDR3, the DNA is TGTGCCAGCAGCTTGGGACTAGAGGACGAGCAGTACTTC. Translation gives CASSLGLEDEQYF.

The chain is built from TRBV7-9 and TRBJ2-1; TRBD2 might be the D (6 bases). The CDR3 has 14 residues. Germline CDR1 SEHNR, CDR2 FQNEAQ (reference sequence). Deletions cut 8 bases from V and 5 bases from J, with 16 bases between. The CDR3: CASPEGPLNNEQFF. The DNA for the CDR3 is TGTGCCAGCCCGGAGGGCCCCTTAAACAATGAGCAGTTCTTC.